This record looks at one T cell receptor beta chain sequence and its context. Its antigen is as yet unknown. An Oncomine TCR Beta short-read assay was used to sequence the DNA from cultured CD4+ T cells. TCRdb recomputed calls from the PCR reads with MiXCR, one row per CDR3 protein. Of roughly 20,000 distinct CDR3 sequences listed, less than 50% were seen once; the top ten hold roughly 4.7%. This sample is drawn from a study of vaccination and CD4 T cells after COVID-19. The treatment is: roughly ten-day PBMC culture with coronavirus spike peptide pools or control peptides (ViraFEST assay). The sample consisted of CD4+ T cells from blood, cultured in vitro, taken before SARS-CoV-2 vaccination. The sequence was obtained from a human donor who had recovered from COVID-19.

CDR3 bases: TGTGCCAGCAGCTCCACCCAGACAACGGCCCACGAGCAGTACTTC. This sequence encodes CASSSTQTTAHEQYF. V usage is TRBV7-8 and J usage is TRBJ2-7; D unresolved. Germline CDR1 SGHVS, CDR2 FQNEAQ. Trimming removed 4 bases from V and 5 bases from J, with 18 bases in between. The CDR3 is 15 residues long.